This T cell receptor beta chain is from a study of shared clonotypes between healthy human individuals. Overall study context: There were three CD4 naive, three CD4 memory, two CD8 naive and one CD8 memory plates per donor.

This clone was detected only a few times. This CDR3 comprises 15 residues. Trimming cost V 8 bases and J 2 bases; bases outside gene matches: 9. CDR1 is SNHLY and CDR2 is FYNNEI in the germline V gene. Naive CD45RA+ and memory CD45RA-negative subsets were split from CD4+ cells. Each cell subset's genomic DNA was divided evenly among several immunoSEQ plates. Clones were sequenced by immunoSEQ multiplex PCR, and TCRdb holds only the in-frame ones, with some missing. The top ten hold under 2% of the sample, which has 600,000 to 750,000 clones, 72% seen once. The chain combines TRBV2 with TRBJ1-5, with TRBD1 matching 7 bases. The receptor's source is a woman aged 25-40 years in good health. Sequencing used memory CD4+ T cells sorted from blood. Subset specified: CD45RA-negative fraction. The CDR3 here is CASAAVGQGNQPQHF. The CDR3 DNA reads TGTGCCAGCGCAGCAGTTGGACAGGGCAATCAGCCCCAGCATTTT.